Shown below are 20 T cell receptor beta chains from a single sample sequenced in a study of human T cells and chemical hapten exposure. TCRdb ran MiXCR on the RACE reads and lists one entry per CDR3 protein. The repertoire holds around 200,000 distinct CDR3 sequences, around 30% seen once, with just under 3% in the top ten. The time point here: pre-sensitization, week 0. Noted treatment: therapeutic diphenylcyclopropenone sensitization with weekly scalp DPC. Sequenced here: whole blood, sampled in connection with sensitization to the hapten diphenylcyclopropenone (DPC). These receptors were taken from a woman in her twenties or thirties with alopecia areata. Some clones in this sample may be carry-over from other donors' samples.

Details on this clonotype: Just one base apart from a much larger clone, this may be a read error. V and J are TRBV20-1 and TRBJ2-1, with D perhaps TRBD2 (5 bases). Trimming stripped 3 bases from V and 1 base from J, with 10 bases between. Looked up from germline, CDR1 is DFQATT and CDR2 is SNEGSKA (reference sequence). The CDR3 is 14 residues long. The CDR3 protein is CSASWEPSYNEQFF. In DNA, the CDR3 is TGCAGTGCTAGCTGGGAGCCTTCCTACAATGAGCAGTTCTTC.

This clonotype was observed a handful of times. The chain joins TRBV28 to TRBJ1-1; TRBD1 agrees at 7 bases. Germline V gene data show CDR1 as MDHEN and CDR2 as SYDVKM. Trimming at V came to 2 bases and at J to 8 bases, leaving 2 bases not matched to a gene. The CDR3 contains 12 residues. CDR3 sequence: CASSLQGGEAFF. In nucleotides, the CDR3 is TGTGCCAGCAGTTTACAGGGGGGCGAAGCTTTCTTT.

This chain links TRBV2 with TRBJ2-3; D is perhaps TRBD2 (5 bases). CDR3 length: 12 residues. CDR1 is SNHLY and CDR2 is FYNNEI in the germline V gene. V lost 5 bases, J lost 4 bases, and 7 bases lay in between. CDR3 in DNA: TGTGCCAGCAGTCCGGACTCAGATACGCAGTATTTT. Translated: CASSPDSDTQYF. Full variable domain (outside the CDR3, taken from reference TRBV2 and TRBJ2-3): EPEVTQTPSHQVTQMGQEVILRCVPISNHLYFYWYRQILGQKVEFLVSFYNNEISEKSEIFDDQFSVERPDGSNFTLKIRSTKLEDSAMYFCASSPDSDTQYFGPGTRLTVL.

This clonotype was recorded a few times. The genes are TRBV2 and TRBJ1-1; D remains unclear. Per germline, CDR1 SNHLY and CDR2 FYNNEI. The CDR3 loop spans 11 amino acids. Trimming left V 4 bases short and J 4 bases short, with 4 bases between. CDR3 in amino acids: CASSGTTEAFF. The CDR3 region has the DNA TGTGCCAGCAGTGGGACCACTGAAGCTTTCTTT.

The J gene is TRBJ1-5, the V gene TRBV28, with 8 bases fitting TRBD1. This CDR3 contains 13 residues. Germline V gene lookup returns CDR1 MDHEN and CDR2 SYDVKM. After removal of 3 bases from V and 7 bases from J, the junction contained 2 bases not matched to a gene. This chain's CDR3 is CASSFQGAQPQHF. The CDR3 DNA sequence: TGTGCCAGCAGTTTCCAGGGGGCGCAGCCCCAGCATTTT.

The genes are TRBV7-2 and TRBJ2-7; weak D call: TRBD1 (6 bases). V lost 5 bases to trimming and J lost 3 bases, with 17 bases between them. Germline V CDR1 and CDR2: SGHTA, FQGNSA. There are 15 residues in the CDR3. The CDR3 sequence: CASSPSRTVIYEQYF. The CDR3 DNA is TGTGCCAGCAGCCCCAGCAGGACAGTAATCTACGAGCAGTACTTC.

This clonotype was seen a few times. One junction end does not reproduce the germline sequence, and a read error may be involved. The chain combines TRBV5-1 with TRBJ2-3, with 8 bases that match TRBD1. The germline CDR1 and CDR2 sequences are SGHRS and YFSETQ. CDR3 length equals 13 residues. The CDR3 region is CASSIESGTGAPF. In DNA, the CDR3 is TGCGCCAGCAGCATCGAATCCGGGACAGGAGCCCCTTTT.

This clonotype came up many times. This chain connects TRBV4-3 to TRBJ2-1, with a weak D call TRBD1 (5 bases). Germline loops: CDR1 LGHNA, CDR2 YSLEER. There are 14 residues in the CDR3. Trimming removed 0 bases from V and 9 bases from J, with 12 bases in between. The CDR3 sequence: CASSQDLNRFEQFF. CDR3 DNA: TGCGCCAGCAGCCAAGATTTAAACAGGTTTGAGCAGTTCTTC.

This clonotype has only a few counts. The chain carries TRBV20-1 and TRBJ1-1; 7 bases map to TRBD1. Per germline, CDR1 DFQATT and CDR2 SNEGSKA (reference sequence). The CDR3 spans 14 residues. V lost 3 bases and J lost 1; bases outside the gene matches: 5. DNA for the CDR3: TGCAGTGCTAGCTGGGACAGCTCGAACACTGAAGCTTTCTTT. Translated: CSASWDSSNTEAFF.

This clonotype was detected ten times or more. J is TRBJ2-1 and V is TRBV16; D is perhaps TRBD1 (6 bases). The CDR3 extends over 13 amino acids. V was shortened by 2 bases and J by 9 bases, with 11 bases between the two germline ends. Per the germline V gene, CDR1 is KGHSY and CDR2 is FQNENV. The CDR3 nucleotides read TGTGCCAGCAGCCAAATTACAGGGTTTGAGCAGTTCTTC. Protein: CASSQITGFEQFF.

The chain joins TRBV7-9 to TRBJ2-3, with D uncertain. The CDR3 is made up of 16 amino acids. CDR1 and CDR2 from the germline V gene are SEHNR and FQNEAQ (reference sequence). V lost 4 bases, J lost 5 bases, and 19 bases lay in between. CDR3 amino acids: CASSYYSSLLGDTQYF. CDR3 nucleotides: TGTGCCAGCAGCTATTATTCGAGCCTCTTGGGAGATACGCAGTATTTT. The full variable domain, rest sourced from reference TRBV7-9 and TRBJ2-3, is DTGVSQNPRHKITKRGQNVTFRCDPISEHNRLYWYRQTLGQGPEFLTYFQNEAQLEKSRLLSDRFSAERPKGSFSTLEIQRTEQGDSAMYLCASSYYSSLLGDTQYFGPGTRLTVL.

This clonotype was detected a few times. The V call is TRBV12-3 or TRBV12-4, the J call TRBJ2-1; D tentatively reads TRBD1 or TRBD2 (6 bases each). Trimming left V 6 bases short and J 4 bases short, with 16 bases between. This CDR3 spans 15 amino acids. CDR3 in amino acids: CASSNQGGLYNEQFF. The CDR3 DNA sequence: TGTGCCAGCAGCAATCAAGGGGGGTTATACAATGAGCAGTTCTTC.

This clonotype came up a few times. The chain employs TRBV2 and TRBJ2-3; 14 nucleotides match TRBD2. The germline V gene encodes CDR1 SNHLY and CDR2 FYNNEI. With V trimmed by 2 bases and J by 2 bases, 6 bases remained unmatched. The CDR3 totals 18 residues. In DNA, the CDR3 is TGTGCCAGCAGTGAACCGACGGGACTAGCGGGGGCCACAGATACGCAGTATTTT. As protein: CASSEPTGLAGATDTQYF.

The V and J genes are TRBV6-1 and TRBJ1-6, with a tentative D call TRBD1 (6 bases). The ends were cut back, 3 bases at V and 6 bases at J, with 9 bases in the middle. This CDR3 region has 14 residues. Germline loops: CDR1 MNHNS, CDR2 SASEGT. The DNA of the CDR3 is TGTGCCAGCAGTGAGGGGGCCCCTAATTCACCCCTCCACTTT. This encodes CASSEGAPNSPLHF.

This clonotype was observed a handful of times. The gene calls are TRBV2 and TRBJ1-1; 8 nucleotides align to TRBD1. J lost 1 base, V lost 6 bases, and 4 bases had no gene match. There are 14 residues in the CDR3. Germline CDR1 and CDR2: SNHLY and FYNNEI. CDR3 bases: TGTGCCAGCAGGAACAGGGGGACGAACACTGAAGCTTTCTTT. Protein product: CASRNRGTNTEAFF.

This chain uses TRBV29-1 with TRBJ2-3; D perhaps matches TRBD2 (6 bases). Trimming shortened V by 4 bases and J by 4 bases, and 12 bases separated the two germline ends. The CDR3 consists of 13 residues. CDR1 is SQVTM, CDR2 ANQGSEA, per germline. CDR3 sequence reads: CSVATSAPDTQYF. In DNA form, the CDR3 reads TGCAGCGTTGCGACTAGTGCCCCAGATACGCAGTATTTT.

This clonotype came up a few times. This chain uses TRBV9 with TRBJ2-1; no definite D call. CDR1 SGDLS and CDR2 YYNGEE come from the germline V gene. The CDR3 extends over 15 amino acids. Trimming took 0 bases from V and 6 from J, leaving 13 bases between them. The CDR3 loop is CASSVGWATRNEQFF. The DNA of the CDR3 is TGTGCCAGCAGCGTAGGGTGGGCGACCCGCAATGAGCAGTTCTTC.

This chain connects TRBV7-2 to TRBJ2-1; 8 bases line up with TRBD2. The germline V gene encodes CDR1 SGHTA and CDR2 FQGNSA. J lost 4 bases, V lost 1 base, and 0 bases had no gene match. CDR3 length: 14 amino acids. CDR3 DNA: TGTGCCAGCAGCTTAGGACTAGCGTACAATGAGCAGTTCTTC. It yields the protein CASSLGLAYNEQFF.

The chain is built from TRBV10-3 and TRBJ2-5; D remains unclear. Trimming took off 4 bases at V and 2 bases at J, with 8 bases between the two ends. The germline V gene encodes CDR1 ENHRY and CDR2 SYGVKD. This CDR3 region has 13 residues. The CDR3 spells CAISVNRQETQYF. CDR3 nucleotide sequence: TGTGCCATCAGTGTGAACAGACAAGAGACCCAGTACTTC.

This sequence joins TRBV5-1 and TRBJ2-2; D perhaps matches TRBD1 (6 bases). V dropped 5 bases and J dropped 2 bases, with 13 bases sitting between them. Germline CDR1 is SGHRS and CDR2 is YFSETQ. The CDR3 contains 15 residues. The CDR3 region has the DNA TGCGCCAGCAGTCAAGGGGGAGCCAACACCGGGGAGCTGTTTTTT. Encoded protein: CASSQGGANTGELFF. Full variable domain (remainder filled in from reference TRBV5-1 and TRBJ2-2): KAGVTQTPRYLIKTRGQQVTLSCSPISGHRSVSWYQQTPGQGLQFLFEYFSETQRNKGNFPGRFSGRQFSNSRSEMNVSTLELGDSALYLCASSQGGANTGELFFGEGSRLTVL.